A single sample gave rise to the 25 T cell receptor beta chains below, sequenced in a study of HIV-infected patients and healthy controls. TCRdb redid the calling of the 5' RACE reads with MiXCR, one entry per CDR3 protein. The sample shows roughly 68,000 distinct CDR3 sequences, roughly 21% of them seen only once. The sample taken for sequencing was CD4+ T cells from blood. The receptors derive from a human donor in good health.

The chain recombines TRBV6-2 or TRBV6-3 with TRBJ1-4; no definite D call. Germline V gene lookup returns CDR1 MNHEY and CDR2 SVGEGT. The CDR3 loop spans 14 amino acids. The V end was cut by 3 bases, the J end by 8 bases, with 13 bases between. The CDR3 here is CASSYKLNQEKLFF. The CDR3 nucleotides read TGTGCCAGCAGTTATAAACTCAATCAAGAAAAACTGTTTTTT.

This clonotype was seen only a few times. This sequence joins TRBV7-9 and TRBJ2-7; D is possibly TRBD1 (5 bases). Germline V gene lookup returns CDR1 SEHNR and CDR2 FQNEAQ (reference sequence). Trimming removed 5 bases from V and 0 bases from J, with 11 bases in between. This CDR3 has 14 amino acids. CDR3 DNA: TGTGCCAGCAGCCCACAGGTCAACTCCTACGAGCAGTACTTC. Encoded protein: CASSPQVNSYEQYF. Looking up the rest from reference TRBV7-9 and TRBJ2-7 gives the full variable domain: DTGVSQNPRHKITKRGQNVTFRCDPISEHNRLYWYRQTLGQGPEFLTYFQNEAQLEKSRLLSDRFSAERPKGSFSTLEIQRTEQGDSAMYLCASSPQVNSYEQYFGPGTRLTVT.

V and J are TRBV6-5 and TRBJ2-7; maybe TRBD2 (6 bases). The ends were cut back, 2 bases at V and 3 bases at J, with 14 bases in the middle. The CDR3 consists of 15 residues. Per germline, CDR1 MNHEY and CDR2 SVGAGI. The CDR3 spells CASSYQAEGVYEQYF. The DNA of the CDR3 is TGTGCCAGCAGTTACCAGGCGGAGGGTGTCTACGAGCAGTACTTC.

The table lists this clonotype with a few counts. The chain uses TRBV7-2 and TRBJ1-5; 7 bases map to TRBD1. Germline loops: CDR1 SGHTA, CDR2 FQGNSA. The CDR3 has 15 residues. With V trimmed by 0 bases and J by 4 bases, 3 bases remained unmatched. In DNA, the CDR3 is TGTGCCAGCAGCTTAGCCGGGACAGCGAATCAGCCCCAGCATTTT. Translating it yields CASSLAGTANQPQHF.

This clonotype was recorded a few times. The chain combines TRBV7-2 with TRBJ2-6, with D perhaps being TRBD1 or TRBD2 (5 bases each). V was cut by 5 bases and J by 0 bases, with 17 bases left in between. Germline V CDR1 and CDR2: SGHTA, FQGNSA. The CDR3 consists of 18 residues. The CDR3 here is CASSPVGTANSGANVLTF. CDR3 DNA sequence: TGTGCCAGCAGCCCCGTGGGGACGGCCAACTCTGGGGCCAACGTCCTGACTTTC.

This clonotype was recorded many times. The V and J genes are TRBV30 and TRBJ1-1, with TRBD1 as a possible D gene (5 bases). This CDR3 contains 15 residues. Germline lookup yields CDR1 GTSNPN and CDR2 SVGIG (reference sequence). V was clipped by 0 bases and J by 2 bases, with 13 bases between them. The CDR3 here is CAWSVLGRLNTEAFF. CDR3 DNA sequence: TGTGCCTGGAGTGTATTGGGGCGGTTAAACACTGAAGCTTTCTTT.

This clonotype was picked up a small number of times. The genes are TRBV14 and TRBJ2-7, with D unresolved. CDR1 SGHDN and CDR2 FVKESK come from the germline V gene. This CDR3 region has 12 residues. The V end was cut by 0 bases, the J end by 4 bases, with 4 bases between. In DNA form, the CDR3 reads TGTGCCAGCAGCCAAGATCAGTACGAGCAGTACTTC. As protein: CASSQDQYEQYF.

The rearrangement uses TRBV6-6 and TRBJ2-3; D not certain. Germline V gives CDR1 MNHNY, CDR2 SVGAGI (reference sequence). The CDR3 spans 13 residues. V was shortened by 1 base and J by 9 bases, with 11 bases between the two germline ends. CDR3 coding DNA: TGTGCCAGCAGTTACTATGGGTCTGGAACGCAGTATTTT. Protein: CASSYYGSGTQYF.

The chain links TRBV2 to TRBJ2-3; 8 bases fit TRBD2. The germline V gene encodes CDR1 SNHLY and CDR2 FYNNEI. The CDR3 totals 14 residues. The V gene end was trimmed by 6 bases and the J gene end by 4 bases; junction bases not matched to a gene: 6. CDR3 sequence: CASRARTSSDTQYF. DNA of the CDR3: TGTGCCAGCAGGGCGAGGACTAGCTCAGATACGCAGTATTTT.

The chain has TRBV2 and TRBJ1-2; D remains ambiguous. This CDR3 comprises 13 residues. The V end was cut by 1 base, the J end by 2 bases, with 5 bases between. The germline V gene has CDR1 SNHLY and CDR2 FYNNEI. The CDR3: CASSEGENYGYTF. The DNA of the CDR3 is TGTGCCAGCAGTGAAGGGGAGAACTATGGCTACACCTTC.

J is TRBJ2-5 and V is TRBV5-1, with a tentative D call TRBD1 (5 bases). Trimming pared 2 bases from V and 2 bases from J, leaving 13 bases between. The CDR3 runs to 15 residues. Germline V CDR1 and CDR2: SGHRS, YFSETQ. In nucleotides, the CDR3 is TGCGCCAGCAGCTTAAGTGGGGCTGCACAAGAGACCCAGTACTTC. Residues: CASSLSGAAQETQYF.

The V and J genes are TRBV29-1 and TRBJ1-2; D uncertain. Germline CDR1 is SQVTM and CDR2 is ANQGSEA. CDR3 length: 12 residues. Trimming shortened V by 4 bases and J by 4 bases, and 10 bases separated the two germline ends. The CDR3 DNA follows: TGCAGCGTTGTTGGCGCCGCCTATGGCTACACCTTC. Translating gives CSVVGAAYGYTF.

The sample holds a few counts of this clonotype. The chain joins TRBV5-5 to TRBJ1-2; tentative D call: TRBD1 (5 bases). With 0 bases removed from V and 3 bases from J, the gap between germline ends came to 15 bases. CDR3 length: 16 residues. CDR1 is SGHKS, CDR2 YYEKEE, per germline (reference sequence). The CDR3 DNA follows: TGTGCCAGCAGCTTGGCCCCGTGGCAGGGCGACTATGGCTACACCTTC. It translates to CASSLAPWQGDYGYTF.

The chain couples TRBV6-5 to TRBJ2-7; TRBD1 might be the D (6 bases). Germline-derived CDR1 and CDR2 are MNHEY and SVGAGI. There are 14 residues in the CDR3. The ends were cut back, 6 bases at V and 2 bases at J, with 14 bases in the middle. Here the CDR3 DNA reads TGTGCCAGCAGGCCTACGGGACAAACCTACGAGCAGTACTTC. It specifies CASRPTGQTYEQYF.

This clonotype came up many times. This chain uses TRBV5-4 with TRBJ1-1; no clear D gene. The V gene's germline CDR1 is SGHNT and CDR2 YYREEE (reference sequence). The CDR3 sequence is 15 residues long. Trimming removed 1 base from V and 0 bases from J, with 10 bases in between. The CDR3 loop is CASSLYGRLNTEAFF. The DNA of the CDR3 is TGTGCCAGCAGCTTGTACGGGCGGCTGAACACTGAAGCTTTCTTT. The whole variable domain, remainder taken from reference TRBV5-4 and TRBJ1-1, is ETGVTQSPTHLIKTRGQQVTLRCSSQSGHNTVSWYQQALGQGPQFIFQYYREEENGRGNFPPRFSGLQFPNYSSELNVNALELDDSALYLCASSLYGRLNTEAFFGQGTRLTVV.

The chain couples TRBV6-6 to TRBJ2-4, with D possibly being TRBD1 or TRBD2 (7 bases each). There are 13 residues in the CDR3. Germline CDR1 MNHNY, CDR2 SVGAGI (reference sequence). V lost 6 bases and J 5 bases, leaving 11 bases between the germline ends. CDR3 amino acids: CASSSGTENIQYF. CDR3 coding DNA: TGTGCCAGCAGCAGCGGGACAGAAAACATTCAGTACTTC.

This clonotype was observed many times. V and J are TRBV29-1 and TRBJ2-3, with D possibly matching TRBD1 (6 bases). The CDR3 is made up of 15 amino acids. V dropped 0 bases and J dropped 4 bases, with 14 bases sitting between them. CDR1 and CDR2 from the germline V gene are SQVTM and ANQGSEA. The CDR3 sequence: CSVEDGGFVADTQYF. The CDR3 nucleotides are TGCAGCGTTGAAGATGGGGGCTTTGTAGCAGATACGCAGTATTTT.

V gene TRBV3-1 combines with J gene TRBJ2-1; 7 bases line up with TRBD2. The CDR3 is made up of 14 amino acids. CDR1 is LGHDT, CDR2 YNNKEL, per germline (reference sequence). Germline trimming cut 1 base from V and 5 bases from J; bases unmatched to any gene: 2. Here the CDR3 DNA reads TGTGCCAGCAGCCAAGGGACTAGGGACAATGAGCAGTTCTTC. It specifies CASSQGTRDNEQFF.

Only a few counts were recorded for this clonotype. V and J are TRBV19 and TRBJ1-5; 9 bases agree with TRBD1. Germline CDR1 reads LNHDA; CDR2 reads SQIVND (reference sequence). The CDR3 is 19 residues long. The junction had 20 bases not matched to a gene; V was cut back by 7 bases and J by 4 bases. The CDR3 nucleotides are TGTGCCAGTAACCTCCCCCCCGGGACAGGGATTAGCGGTAATCAGCCCCAGCATTTT. The encoded protein is CASNLPPGTGISGNQPQHF.

The chain employs TRBV19 and TRBJ1-2; D is perhaps TRBD1 (6 bases). Trimming pared 4 bases from V and 7 bases from J, leaving 19 bases between. The CDR3 is made up of 15 amino acids. The germline gives CDR1 LNHDA, CDR2 SQIVND (reference sequence). CDR3 in DNA: TGTGCCAGTAGTAACCCCCGCCTGGCAGGGGTTGGCTACACCTTC. It translates to CASSNPRLAGVGYTF.

The chain is built from TRBV6-2 or TRBV6-3 and TRBJ1-1; D gene uncertain. The CDR3 consists of 14 residues. The germline V gene encodes CDR1 MNHEY and CDR2 SVGEGT. The V and J ends lost 2 bases and 9 bases respectively, with 16 bases between them. In DNA, the CDR3 is TGTGCCAGCAGTTACCACTTGGTCGGCGGACAAGCTTTCTTT. Its translation: CASSYHLVGGQAFF.

The chain recombines TRBV20-1 with TRBJ1-1; unclear D gene. Germline CDR1 DFQATT, CDR2 SNEGSKA (reference sequence). The CDR3 runs 12 residues. Trimming removed 5 bases from V and 1 base from J, with 8 bases in between. As DNA, the CDR3 is TGCAGTGCTCCCCGCCCGAACACTGAAGCTTTCTTT. Residues: CSAPRPNTEAFF.

The chain uses TRBV24-1 and TRBJ1-1; weak D call: TRBD1 (5 bases). This CDR3 comprises 15 residues. Germline V CDR1 and CDR2: KGHDR, SFDVKD. Trimming removed 6 bases at V and 4 bases at J, with 17 bases between. In DNA form, the CDR3 reads TGTGCCACCAGTATGGGGCCAGGAGTGACCACTGAAGCTTTCTTT. It codes for CATSMGPGVTTEAFF.

This clonotype was picked up many times. This chain uses TRBV12-3 or TRBV12-4 with TRBJ2-4, with 10 nucleotides matching TRBD2. This CDR3 is 15 amino acids long. With V trimmed by 5 bases and J by 7 bases, 8 bases remained unmatched. CDR3 sequence (DNA): TGTGCCAGCAGTCCAGCGGGGGGGCTTGCTAACATTCAGTACTTC. Translation: CASSPAGGLANIQYF.

A few counts support this clonotype. The chain employs TRBV6-5 and TRBJ1-2; 7 bases are a match to TRBD1. Unmatched junction bases numbered 3, after V lost 0 bases and J lost 5 bases. The CDR3 runs 14 residues. From germline, CDR1 is MNHEY and CDR2 SVGAGI. The CDR3 reads CASSYSPGGYGYTF. CDR3 coding DNA: TGTGCCAGCAGTTACTCCCCAGGGGGGTATGGCTACACCTTC.